This TCR beta chain appears in the sequencing data of a study of identical twins. This clonotype was picked up a small number of times. Germline V gene sequence: CDR1 KGHDR, CDR2 SFDVKD. The trim removed 3 bases at V and 7 bases at J, leaving 5 bases unmatched. CDR3 size: 14 residues. In TCRdb, the 5' RACE reads were re-called with MiXCR into one record per CDR3 protein. The repertoire holds 400,000 to 550,000 distinct CDR3 sequences, 22% seen once, with about 0.91% in the top ten. The same sample was also studied in work on T cells expressing NK-cell markers. That paper notes: Restriction of the sorted population to alpha-beta TCR T cells was achieved in several experiments with an anti-gamma-delta TCR antibody.

This rearrangement joins TRBV24-1 to TRBJ2-1; 7 bases map to TRBD1. Input material: CD4+ T cells sorted from blood. This TCR came from a woman aged 18-29 years in good health. The CDR3 region is CATSDETGSNEQFF. The CDR3 DNA reads TGTGCCACCAGTGATGAGACAGGGTCTAATGAGCAGTTCTTC.